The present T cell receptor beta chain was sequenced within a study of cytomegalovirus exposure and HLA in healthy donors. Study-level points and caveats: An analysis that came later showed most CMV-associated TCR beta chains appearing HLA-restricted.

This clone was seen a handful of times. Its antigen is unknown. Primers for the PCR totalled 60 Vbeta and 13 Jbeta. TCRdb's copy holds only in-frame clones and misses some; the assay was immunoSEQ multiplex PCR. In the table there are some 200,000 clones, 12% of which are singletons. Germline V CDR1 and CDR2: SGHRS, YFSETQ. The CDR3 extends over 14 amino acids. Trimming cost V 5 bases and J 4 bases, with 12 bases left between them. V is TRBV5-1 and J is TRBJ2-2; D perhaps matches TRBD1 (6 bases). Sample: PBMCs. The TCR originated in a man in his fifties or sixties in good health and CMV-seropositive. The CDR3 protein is CASRQGQSTGELFF. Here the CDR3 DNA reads TGCGCCAGCAGACAGGGACAAAGCACCGGGGAGCTGTTTTTT. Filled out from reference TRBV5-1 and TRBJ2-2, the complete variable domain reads KAGVTQTPRYLIKTRGQQVTLSCSPISGHRSVSWYQQTPGQGLQFLFEYFSETQRNKGNFPGRFSGRQFSNSRSEMNVSTLELGDSALYLCASRQGQSTGELFFGEGSRLTVL.